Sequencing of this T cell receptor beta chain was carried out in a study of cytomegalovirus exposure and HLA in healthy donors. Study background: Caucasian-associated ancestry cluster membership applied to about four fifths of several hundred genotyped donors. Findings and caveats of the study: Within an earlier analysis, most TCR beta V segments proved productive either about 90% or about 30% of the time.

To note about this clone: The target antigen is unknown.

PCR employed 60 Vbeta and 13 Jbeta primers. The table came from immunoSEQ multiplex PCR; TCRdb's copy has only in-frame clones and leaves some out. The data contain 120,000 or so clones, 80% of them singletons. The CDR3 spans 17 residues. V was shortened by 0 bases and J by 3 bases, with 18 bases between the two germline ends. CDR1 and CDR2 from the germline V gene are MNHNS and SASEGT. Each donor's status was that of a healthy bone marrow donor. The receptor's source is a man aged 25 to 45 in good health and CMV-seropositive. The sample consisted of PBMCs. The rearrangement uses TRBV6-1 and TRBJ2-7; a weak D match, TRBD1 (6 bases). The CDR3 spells CASSEARAPGQIYEQYF. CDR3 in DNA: TGTGCCAGCAGTGAAGCTCGCGCCCCGGGACAAATCTACGAGCAGTACTTC.